The rows below give T cell receptor beta chains drawn from one sample of a study of cytomegalovirus exposure and HLA in healthy donors. The table came from immunoSEQ multiplex PCR; TCRdb's copy has only in-frame clones and leaves some out. The sample carries 45,000 to 75,000 clones, 70% recorded once. Sequences were obtained from PBMCs. These receptors all stem from a woman aged 60 to 75 in good health and CMV-seropositive. Each CDR3 is given with its conserved first and last residue. D genes are given only for firm matches. The listing skips clone size in some rows; elsewhere it reads once, few, many or a size class.

j_gene | d_gene | abundance | v_gene | CDR3nt | CDR3aa
TRBJ2-4 | . | . | TRBV11-3 | TGTGCCAGCAGCTTAAAAACAGGTAAAAACATTCAGTACTTC | CASSLKTGKNIQYF
TRBJ2-2 | . | . | TRBV5-1 | TGCGCCAGCAGCTTGGTGTCTCTCTCACTGAACACCGGGGAGCTGTTTTTT | CASSLVSLSLNTGELFF
TRBJ1-1 | . | . | TRBV28 | TGTGCCAGCGGCGGATCCATGAACACTGAAGCTTTCTTT | CASGGSMNTEAFF
TRBJ1-1 | TRBD1 | . | TRBV4-2 | TGTGCCAGCAGCCAAGAGTCTAGACAGGGAGCTGAAGCTTTCTTT | CASSQESRQGAEAFF
TRBJ2-1 | TRBD2 | . | TRBV18 | TGTGCCAGCTCACCCCTAGCGGGGGAGCAGTTCTTC | CASSPLAGEQFF
TRBJ2-1 | . | few | TRBV6-6 | TGTGCCAGCTCCGCGACAAACTCCTACAATGAGCAGTTCTTC | CASSATNSYNEQFF
TRBJ1-2 | . | . | TRBV6-1 | TGTGCCAGCAGTGGTTTTTTCGGGGATTCTGTTGGCTACACCTTC | CASSGFFGDSVGYTF
TRBJ2-7 | TRBD1 | . | TRBV19 | TGTGCCAGTAGTATTGATCCAGGGGGCGACGAGCAGTACTTC | CASSIDPGGDEQYF
TRBJ2-7 | . | . | TRBV6-6 | TGTGCCAGCAGTGTCATCTCCTACGAGCAGTACTTC | CASSVISYEQYF
TRBJ2-4 | . | . | TRBV7-2 | TGTGCCAGCAGCCAAAACCGGAGGAACATTCAGTACTTC | CASSQNRRNIQYF
TRBJ1-3 | . | . | TRBV7-6 | TGTGCCAGCAGCTCCCCTAGGAGCTCTGGAAACACCATATATTTT | CASSSPRSSGNTIYF
TRBJ2-1 | . | . | TRBV6-1 | TGTGCCAGCAGTCGGGACACATACTCCTACAATGAGCAGTTCTTC | CASSRDTYSYNEQFF
TRBJ1-1 | . | . | TRBV5-1 | TGCGCCAGCAGCTTGTACAAGGCAGAAACCCACCTAACGGGCACTGAAGCTTTCTTT | CASSLYKAETHLTGTEAFF
TRBJ1-6 | TRBD1 | . | TRBV5-1 | TGCGCCAGCAGCTCGGGAGGGACAGAGGATTCACCCCTCCACTTT | CASSSGGTEDSPLHF
TRBJ1-2 | TRBD1 | . | TRBV2 | TGTGCCAGCAGAGAAGGACAGGGGGTTGATGGCTACACCTTC | CASREGQGVDGYTF
TRBJ2-5 | . | . | TRBV5-3 | TGTGCCAGAAGCAGGGGACAGCCCTCTCGGGAGCAGTACTTC | CARSRGQPSREQYF
TRBJ1-5 | TRBD1 | . | TRBV19 | TGTGCCAGTAGTCCGACAGGGGGCAGCAATCAGCCCCAGCATTTT | CASSPTGGSNQPQHF
TRBJ2-5 | TRBD1 | . | TRBV5-1 | TGCGCCAGCAGCCAAACAGGGACAGGGGAAGAGACCCAGTACTTC | CASSQTGTGEETQYF
TRBJ1-1 | . | . | TRBV28 | TGTGCCAGCAGTGGGGATTGGGGGACTTTTTTTGCGAACACTGAAGCTTTCTTT | CASSGDWGTFFANTEAFF
TRBJ1-1 | . | . | TRBV6-1 | TGTGCCAGCAGAGCCTTACCGAACACTGAAGCTTTCTTT | CASRALPNTEAFF
TRBJ2-7 | . | . | TRBV5-5 | TGTGCCAGCAGCCTGACAGACCTCTACGAGCAGTACTTC | CASSLTDLYEQYF
TRBJ2-1 | . | . | TRBV18 | TGTGCCAGCTCACCATTCTCAACATCGGGGTACAATGAGCAGTTCTTC | CASSPFSTSGYNEQFF
TRBJ1-6 | . | . | TRBV6-6 | TGTGCCAGCAGTCCCGGGCGGGAAAATTCACCCCTCCACTTT | CASSPGRENSPLHF
TRBJ1-1 | . | . | TRBV7-2 | TGTGCCAGCAGCCTGCACATGAACACTGAAGCTTTCTTT | CASSLHMNTEAFF
TRBJ2-1 | . | . | TRBV7-2 | TGTGCCAGCAGCTTCGGTATAGCCAGTGAGCAGTTCTTC | CASSFGIASEQFF
TRBJ1-4 | . | few | TRBV9 | TGTGCCAGCAATTCAGGTTTTCCTAATGAAAAACTGTTTTTT | CASNSGFPNEKLFF
TRBJ2-5 | TRBD2 | . | TRBV9 | TGTGCCAGCAGCCTTTTCGGGACTAGGCAAGAGACCCAGTACTTC | CASSLFGTRQETQYF
TRBJ2-7 | . | few | TRBV15 | TGTGCCACCAGCCCCCGGGTCCTCTACGAGCAGTACTTC | CATSPRVLYEQYF
TRBJ2-7 | . | . | TRBV15 | TGTGCCACCAGCGCGGGGCCTAGTCGCGAGCAGTACTTC | CATSAGPSREQYF
TRBJ2-3 | TRBD2 | medium-sized | TRBV6-5 | TGTGCCAGCAGGGGACTAGCGGGGACAGATACGCAGTATTTT | CASRGLAGTDTQYF
TRBJ1-1 | . | . | TRBV7-9 | TGTGCCAGCAGCCTCGGACTAGGCGACACTGAAGCTTTCTTT | CASSLGLGDTEAFF
TRBJ2-7 | TRBD1 | . | TRBV4-1 | TGCGCCAGCAGCCAAGATGACAGGGCGGGCCACGAGCAGTACTTC | CASSQDDRAGHEQYF
TRBJ1-2 | . | . | TRBV5-1 | TGCGCCAGCAGCTTGGACGGTCAAAACTATGGCTACACCTTC | CASSLDGQNYGYTF
TRBJ2-2 | . | . | TRBV13 | TGTGCCAGCAGCTTAGGCGGCGGGACCTTACGGGACACCGGGGAGCTGTTTTTT | CASSLGGGTLRDTGELFF
TRBJ1-5 | TRBD1 | once | TRBV29-1 | TGCAGCGTTGAAGAACAGGGGGCAAGGAGCAATCAGCCCCAGCATTTT | CSVEEQGARSNQPQHF
TRBJ2-7 | TRBD1 | . | TRBV19 | TGTGCCAGTAGAGGACAGGCACTATACGAGCAGTACTTC | CASRGQALYEQYF
TRBJ1-3 | . | few | TRBV5-1 | TGCGCCAGCAGCTTCGGGGAGGCTGGAAACACCATATATTTT | CASSFGEAGNTIYF
TRBJ1-1 | TRBD1 | . | TRBV28 | TGTGCCAGCAGTCTACAGGGGAAGGCTTCTGAAGCTTTCTTT | CASSLQGKASEAFF
TRBJ1-1 | . | . | TRBV29-1 | TGCAGCGCTCGGGAGCGGGGGAACACTGAAGCTTTCTTT | CSARERGNTEAFF
TRBJ2-5 | . | . | TRBV18 | TGTGCCAGCTCACCGTGGACAGTGCCTCAAGAGACCCAGTACTTC | CASSPWTVPQETQYF
TRBJ2-6 | TRBD1 | . | TRBV2 | TGTGCCACTGGGGACAGGGGGCTATCTGGGGCCAACGTCCTGACTTTC | CATGDRGLSGANVLTF
TRBJ2-5 | . | . | TRBV19 | TGTGCCAGTAGTAACCGGCAAGAGACCCAGTACTTC | CASSNRQETQYF
TRBJ2-1 | TRBD1 | . | TRBV25-1 | TGTGCCAGCAGTGAATCCGACAGGGGGCTCTACAATGAGCAGTTCTTC | CASSESDRGLYNEQFF
TRBJ2-5 | . | . | TRBV19 | TGTGCCAGTAGTCCTCAGGCCGGGAGCCAAGAGACCCAGTACTTC | CASSPQAGSQETQYF
TRBJ1-1 | . | few | TRBV4-2 | TGTGCCAGCAGCTTGGCCGGGACTGGCAGAGAAGCTTTCTTT | CASSLAGTGREAFF
TRBJ2-3 | TRBD2 | . | TRBV7-9 | TGTTCCAGCAACTTACGGGGGGGGAACACAGATACGCAGTATTTT | CSSNLRGGNTDTQYF
TRBJ2-1 | . | few | TRBV5-4 | TGTGCCAGCAGCTTGGGGGGAGGCGCCTACAATGAGCAGTTCTTC | CASSLGGGAYNEQFF
TRBJ1-1 | . | . | TRBV29-1 | TGCAGCGTTGGAGGGGGATTGAACACTGAAGCTTTCTTT | CSVGGGLNTEAFF
TRBJ2-4 | . | . | TRBV7-9 | TGTGCCAGCAGGGGGGTGGACAGAGGTACCAAAAACATTCAGTACTTC | CASRGVDRGTKNIQYF
TRBJ2-2 | . | . | TRBV12-5 | TGTGCTAGCCTAACAACACAGGGGAGGACCGGGGAGCTGTTTTTT | CASLTTQGRTGELFF
TRBJ2-7 | TRBD2 | . | TRBV15 | TGTGCCACCGCGGGGGGGCGATACGAGCAGTACTTC | CATAGGRYEQYF
TRBJ2-7 | TRBD2 | . | TRBV2 | TGTGCCAGCAGTGAGGGACTAGCGGGGCCGGTGCAATACGAGCAGTACTTC | CASSEGLAGPVQYEQYF
TRBJ2-3 | TRBD2 | few | TRBV5-1 | TGCGCCAGCAGCCCAACAGCGGGGGGGGCAGATACGCAGTATTTT | CASSPTAGGADTQYF
TRBJ2-5 | . | . | TRBV7-2 | TGTGCCAGCAGCTTAGATGCCCAAGGAGGGACCCAGTACTTC | CASSLDAQGGTQYF
TRBJ1-4 | . | few | TRBV4-2 | TGTGCCAGCAGCCAAGATGGGGGGACCAGACCGAATGAAAAACTGTTTTTT | CASSQDGGTRPNEKLFF
TRBJ1-5 | TRBD1 | . | TRBV6-6 | TGTGCCAGCAGTTACCGTGGGACAGGTTCTAATCAGCCCCAGCATTTT | CASSYRGTGSNQPQHF
TRBJ1-5 | . | . | TRBV7-2 | TGTGCCAGCAGCTTAGGAAACAGTTATCAGCCCCAGCATTTT | CASSLGNSYQPQHF
TRBJ1-1 | TRBD1 | . | TRBV19 | TGTGCCAGTTATAAAACAGGGGGCGTCACTGAAGCTTTCTTT | CASYKTGGVTEAFF